This TCR beta chain was recovered during a study of shared clonotypes between healthy human individuals. Overall study: CD4 naive and CD4 memory each took three plates per donor, while CD8 naive took two and CD8 memory one.

Study conclusions and caveats: Larger richness was generally estimated for naive than memory subsets.

Comment on this clone: The antigen remains unidentified.

Sequenced by immunoSEQ multiplex PCR; TCRdb stores in-frame clones only, minus some. This table has about 1 million clones, about 70% appearing once. Germline values: CDR1 SGHKS, CDR2 YYEKEE (reference sequence). CDR3 length: 14 amino acids. Trimming stripped 4 bases from V and 2 bases from J, with 12 bases between. Study donors comprised healthy, HIV-negative adults devoid of recent acute infection or vaccination. Specimen: memory CD4+ T cells sorted from blood. Subset in this sample: CD45RA-negative fraction. The sequence was collected from a man aged 18 to 29 in good health. This chain links TRBV5-5 with TRBJ2-5; possibly TRBD1 for D (5 bases). CDR3 protein: CASSPGRAQETQYF. The DNA for the CDR3 is TGTGCCAGCAGCCCCGGCAGGGCTCAAGAGACCCAGTACTTC.